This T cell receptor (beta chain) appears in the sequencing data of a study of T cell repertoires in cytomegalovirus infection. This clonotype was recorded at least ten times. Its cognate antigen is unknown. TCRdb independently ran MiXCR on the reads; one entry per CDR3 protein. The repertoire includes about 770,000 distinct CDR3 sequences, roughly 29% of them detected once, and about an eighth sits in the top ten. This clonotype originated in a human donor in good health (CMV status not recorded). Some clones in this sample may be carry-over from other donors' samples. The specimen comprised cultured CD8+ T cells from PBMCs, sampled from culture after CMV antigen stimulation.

CDR3 DNA sequence: TGTGCCAGCAGCTTAGAGCAGGGAAGGAATCAGCCCCAGCATTTT. This sequence encodes CASSLEQGRNQPQHF. The V call is TRBV7-2, the J call TRBJ1-5; D possibly corresponds to TRBD1 (5 bases). From germline, CDR1 is SGHTA and CDR2 FQGNSA. This CDR3 region has 15 residues. The V and J ends lost 1 base and 4 bases respectively, with 11 bases between them.